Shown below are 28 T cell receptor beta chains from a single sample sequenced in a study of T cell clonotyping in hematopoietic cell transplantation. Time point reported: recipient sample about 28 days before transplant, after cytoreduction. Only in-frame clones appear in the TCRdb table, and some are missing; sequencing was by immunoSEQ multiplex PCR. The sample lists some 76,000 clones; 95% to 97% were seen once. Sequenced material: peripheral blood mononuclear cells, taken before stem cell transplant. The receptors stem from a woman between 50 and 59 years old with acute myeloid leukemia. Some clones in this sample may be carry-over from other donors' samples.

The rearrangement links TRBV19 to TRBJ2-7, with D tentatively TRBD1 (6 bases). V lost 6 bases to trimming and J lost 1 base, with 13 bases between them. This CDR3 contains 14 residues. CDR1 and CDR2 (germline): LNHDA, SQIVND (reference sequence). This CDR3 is CASRDLTGSYEQYF. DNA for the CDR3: TGTGCCAGTAGGGACCTCACAGGGTCCTACGAGCAGTACTTC.

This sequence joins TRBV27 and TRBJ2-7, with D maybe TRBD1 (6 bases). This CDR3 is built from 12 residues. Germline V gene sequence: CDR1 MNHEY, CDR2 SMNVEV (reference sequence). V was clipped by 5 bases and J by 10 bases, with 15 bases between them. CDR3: CASSPTRTVQYF. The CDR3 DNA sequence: TGTGCCAGCAGTCCCACCCGGACAGTTCAGTACTTC.

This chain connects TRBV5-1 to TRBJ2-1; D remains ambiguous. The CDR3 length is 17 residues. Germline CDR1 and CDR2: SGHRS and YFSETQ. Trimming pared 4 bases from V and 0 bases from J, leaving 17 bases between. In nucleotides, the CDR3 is TGCGCCAGCAGCATGATGGACCGCCGAAGCTCCTACAATGAGCAGTTCTTC. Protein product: CASSMMDRRSSYNEQFF.

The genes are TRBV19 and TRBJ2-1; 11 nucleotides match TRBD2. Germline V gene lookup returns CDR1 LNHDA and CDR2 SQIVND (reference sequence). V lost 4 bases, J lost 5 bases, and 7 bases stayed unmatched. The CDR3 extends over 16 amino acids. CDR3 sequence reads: CASSRTGTSGNNEQFF. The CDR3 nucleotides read TGTGCCAGTAGTAGAACCGGGACTAGCGGAAACAATGAGCAGTTCTTC.

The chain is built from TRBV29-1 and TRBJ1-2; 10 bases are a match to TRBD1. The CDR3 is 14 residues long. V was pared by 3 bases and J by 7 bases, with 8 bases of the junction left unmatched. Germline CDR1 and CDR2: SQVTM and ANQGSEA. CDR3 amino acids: CSVESGQGNIGYTF. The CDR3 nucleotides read TGCAGCGTTGAGTCGGGACAGGGGAATATTGGCTACACCTTC.

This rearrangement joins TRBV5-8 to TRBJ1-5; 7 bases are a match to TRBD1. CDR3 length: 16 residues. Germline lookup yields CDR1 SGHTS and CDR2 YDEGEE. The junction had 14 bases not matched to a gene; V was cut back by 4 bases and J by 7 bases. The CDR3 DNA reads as TGTGCCAGCAGCCTCCGAACAGGGGAGCCCCAACAGCCCCAGCATTTT. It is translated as CASSLRTGEPQQPQHF.

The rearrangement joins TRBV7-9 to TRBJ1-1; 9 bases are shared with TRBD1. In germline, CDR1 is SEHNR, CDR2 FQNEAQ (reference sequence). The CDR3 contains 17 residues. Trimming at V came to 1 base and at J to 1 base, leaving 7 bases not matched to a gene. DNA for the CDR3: TGTGCCAGCAGCTTAGAACCAGGACAGGGGACGAACACTGAAGCTTTCTTT. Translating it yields CASSLEPGQGTNTEAFF.

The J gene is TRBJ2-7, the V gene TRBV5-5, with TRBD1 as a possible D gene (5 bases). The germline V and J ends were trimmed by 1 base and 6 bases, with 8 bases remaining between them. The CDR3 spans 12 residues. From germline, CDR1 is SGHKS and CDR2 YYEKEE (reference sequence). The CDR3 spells CASSLKGSEQYF. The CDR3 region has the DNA TGTGCCAGCAGCTTGAAGGGGTCCGAGCAGTACTTC.

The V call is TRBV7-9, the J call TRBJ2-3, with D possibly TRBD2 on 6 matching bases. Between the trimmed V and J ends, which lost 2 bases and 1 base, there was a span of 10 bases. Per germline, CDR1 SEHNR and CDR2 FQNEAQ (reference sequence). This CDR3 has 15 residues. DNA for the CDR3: TGTGCCAGCAGCTTATCGGGGGAGGGCACAGATACGCAGTATTTT. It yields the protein CASSLSGEGTDTQYF.

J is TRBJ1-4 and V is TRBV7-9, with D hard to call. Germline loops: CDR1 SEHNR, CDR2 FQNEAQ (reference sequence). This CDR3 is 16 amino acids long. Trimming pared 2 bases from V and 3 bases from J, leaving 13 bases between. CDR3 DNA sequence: TGTGCCAGCAGCTTACACGGGGTATCGTCTAATGAAAAACTGTTTTTT. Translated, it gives CASSLHGVSSNEKLFF.

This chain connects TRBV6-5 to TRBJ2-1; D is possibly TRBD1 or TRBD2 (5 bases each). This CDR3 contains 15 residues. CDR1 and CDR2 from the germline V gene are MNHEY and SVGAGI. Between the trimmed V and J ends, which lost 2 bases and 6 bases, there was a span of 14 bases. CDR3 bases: TGTGCCAGCAGTTACGGCGGTGGGGGAAGCAATGAGCAGTTCTTC. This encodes CASSYGGGGSNEQFF.

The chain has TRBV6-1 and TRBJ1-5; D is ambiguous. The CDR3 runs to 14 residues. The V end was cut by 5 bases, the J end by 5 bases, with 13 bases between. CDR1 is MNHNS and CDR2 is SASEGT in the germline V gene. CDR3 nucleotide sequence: TGTGCCAGCAGTTATGGCAGATACTATCAGCCCCAGCATTTT. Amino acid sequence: CASSYGRYYQPQHF.

The CDR3 here is CASSAAGQSGNTIYF. The CDR3 region has the DNA TGTGCCAGCAGTGCAGCCGGACAGTCTGGAAACACCATATATTTT. The genes are TRBV2 and TRBJ1-3, with D tentatively TRBD1 (6 bases). The CDR3 covers 15 residues. Trimming cost V 4 bases and J 1 base, with 11 bases left between them. The germline CDR1 and CDR2 sequences are SNHLY and FYNNEI.

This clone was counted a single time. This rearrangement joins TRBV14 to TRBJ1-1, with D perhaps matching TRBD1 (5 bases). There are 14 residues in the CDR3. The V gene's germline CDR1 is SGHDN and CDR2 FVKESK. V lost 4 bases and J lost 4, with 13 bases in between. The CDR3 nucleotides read TGTGCCAGCAGCCGAGAATCGGGGGTCACTGAAGCTTTCTTT. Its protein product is CASSRESGVTEAFF.

The DNA for the CDR3 is TGTGCCAGTAGTATAAAGGGGGGGACAGAGGAGTTCTTC. Translated, it gives CASSIKGGTEEFF. The chain has TRBV19 and TRBJ2-1, with D possibly called TRBD1 or TRBD2 (7 bases each). V was shortened by 2 bases and J by 14 bases, with 16 bases between the two germline ends. Germline V gene sequence: CDR1 LNHDA, CDR2 SQIVND (reference sequence). The CDR3 totals 13 residues.

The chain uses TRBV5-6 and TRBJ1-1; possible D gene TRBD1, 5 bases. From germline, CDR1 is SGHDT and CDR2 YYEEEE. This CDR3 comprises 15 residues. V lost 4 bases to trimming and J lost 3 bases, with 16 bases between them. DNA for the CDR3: TGTGCCAGCAGCCCCCCAGGGATGGGTTACACTGAAGCTTTCTTT. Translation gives CASSPPGMGYTEAFF.

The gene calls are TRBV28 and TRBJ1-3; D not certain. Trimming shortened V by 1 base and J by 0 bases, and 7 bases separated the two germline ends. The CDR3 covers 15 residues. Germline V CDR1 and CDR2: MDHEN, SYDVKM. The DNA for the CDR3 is TGTGCCAGCAGTTTATCTCGGATCTCTGGAAACACCATATATTTT. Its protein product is CASSLSRISGNTIYF.

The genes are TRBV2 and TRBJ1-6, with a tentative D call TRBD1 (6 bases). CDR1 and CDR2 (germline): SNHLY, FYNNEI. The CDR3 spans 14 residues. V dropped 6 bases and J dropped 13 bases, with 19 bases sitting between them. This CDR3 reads CASRRQGYGDPLHF. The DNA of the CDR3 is TGTGCCAGCAGGCGCCAGGGGTACGGGGATCCCCTCCACTTT.

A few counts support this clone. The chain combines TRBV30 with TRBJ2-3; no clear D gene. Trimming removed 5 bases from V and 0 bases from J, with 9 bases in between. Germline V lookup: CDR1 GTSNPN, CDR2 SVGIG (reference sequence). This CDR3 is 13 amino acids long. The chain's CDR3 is CAWEIGSTDTQYF. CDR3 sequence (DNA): TGTGCCTGGGAGATTGGCAGCACAGATACGCAGTATTTT. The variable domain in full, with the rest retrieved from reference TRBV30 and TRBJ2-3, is SQTIHQWPATLVQPVGSPLSLECTVEGTSNPNLYWYRQAAGRGLQLLFYSVGIGQISSEVPQNLSASRPQDRQFILSSKKLLLSDSGFYLCAWEIGSTDTQYFGPGTRLTVL.

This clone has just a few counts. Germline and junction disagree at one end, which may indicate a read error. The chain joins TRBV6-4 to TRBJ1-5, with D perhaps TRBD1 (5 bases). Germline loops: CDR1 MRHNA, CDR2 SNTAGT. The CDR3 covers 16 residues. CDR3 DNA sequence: TGTGCCAGCAGTTACTCGGCGGGGGGGAACAATCAGCCCCAGCATTTT. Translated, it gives CASSYSAGGNNQPQHF.

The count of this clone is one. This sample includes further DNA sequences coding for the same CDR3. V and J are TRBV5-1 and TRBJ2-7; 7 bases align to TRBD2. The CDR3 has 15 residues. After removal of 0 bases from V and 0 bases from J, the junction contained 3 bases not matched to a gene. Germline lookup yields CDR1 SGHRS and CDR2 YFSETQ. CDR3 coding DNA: TGCGCCAGCAGCTTGGTGGGGGGGAGCTCCTACGAGCAGTACTTC. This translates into CASSLVGGSSYEQYF.

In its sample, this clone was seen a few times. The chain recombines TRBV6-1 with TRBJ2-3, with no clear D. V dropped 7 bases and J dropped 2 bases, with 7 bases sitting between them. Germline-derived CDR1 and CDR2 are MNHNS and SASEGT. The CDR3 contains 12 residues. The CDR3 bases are TGTGCCAGCACCTCTGACACAGATACGCAGTATTTT. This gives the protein CASTSDTDTQYF.

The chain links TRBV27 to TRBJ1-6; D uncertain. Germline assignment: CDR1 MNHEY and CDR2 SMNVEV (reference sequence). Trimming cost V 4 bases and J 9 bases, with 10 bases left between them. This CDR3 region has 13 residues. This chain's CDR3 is CASSSVGSSPLHF. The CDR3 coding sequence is TGTGCCAGCAGTTCCGTGGGATCTTCACCCCTCCACTTT.

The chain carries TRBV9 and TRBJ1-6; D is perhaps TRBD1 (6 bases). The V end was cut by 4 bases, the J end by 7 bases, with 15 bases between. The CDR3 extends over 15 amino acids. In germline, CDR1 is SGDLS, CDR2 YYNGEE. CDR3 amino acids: CASSPQGLSNSPLHF. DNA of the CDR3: TGTGCCAGCAGCCCACAGGGTCTATCCAATTCACCCCTCCACTTT.

The CDR3 here is CAWRSGAQGHQPQHF. CDR3 DNA: TGTGCCTGGAGATCGGGAGCTCAAGGGCATCAGCCCCAGCATTTT. The chain is built from TRBV30 and TRBJ1-5; no firm D call. The CDR3 extends over 15 amino acids. Trimming left V 3 bases short and J 5 bases short, with 17 bases between. Germline V gene lookup returns CDR1 GTSNPN and CDR2 SVGIG (reference sequence).

The CDR3 bases are TGCGCCAGCAGCCAATGGTATGAGCAGTTCTTC. Translating it yields CASSQWYEQFF. The J gene is TRBJ2-1, the V gene TRBV4-1, with D hard to call. Trimming stripped 2 bases from V and 8 bases from J, with 4 bases between. CDR1 and CDR2 from the germline V gene are MGHRA and YSYEKL. This CDR3 contains 11 residues.

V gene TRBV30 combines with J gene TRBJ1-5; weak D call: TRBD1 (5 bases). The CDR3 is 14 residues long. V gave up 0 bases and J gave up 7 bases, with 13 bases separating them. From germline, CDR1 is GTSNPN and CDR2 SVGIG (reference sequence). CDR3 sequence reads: CAWSVPGSSQPQHF. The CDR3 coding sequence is TGTGCCTGGAGTGTACCAGGGTCCAGCCAGCCCCAGCATTTT.

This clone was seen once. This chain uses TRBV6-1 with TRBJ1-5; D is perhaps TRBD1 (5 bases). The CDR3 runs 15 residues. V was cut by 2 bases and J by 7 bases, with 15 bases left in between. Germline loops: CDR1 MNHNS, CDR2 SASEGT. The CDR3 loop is CASSENLQGRQPQHF. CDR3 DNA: TGTGCCAGCAGTGAAAATCTGCAGGGCAGACAGCCCCAGCATTTT.